What follows describes a single T cell receptor (beta chain). In the study's own analysis: For nucleated cells, counts were estimated from reference gene primer amplification. Data came from immunoSEQ multiplex PCR; TCRdb stores just in-frame clones and leaves some out. V, J and clone size are taken as reported in that table, and D and trimming were inferred from the DNA itself. The profile covers over 85,000 clones, with about 88% appearing a single time and approximately 3.4% taken by the ten largest. The CDR3 is 15 amino acids. Per the germline V gene, CDR1 is LGHNA and CDR2 is YNFKEQ. The V end lost 1 base, the J end lost 3 bases, and 13 bases lay between the germline ends. This entry is derived from a study of blood T cell repertoires in COVID-19. The overall study: Acute and convalescent COVID-19 specimens originated in the United States, Italy and Spain. From T cells, B-cell-depleted T cells, or PBMCs came the material, which was cDNA or gDNA.

This clonotype was obtained from a woman between 50 and 59 years old with acute or convalescent COVID-19. The V gene is TRBV4-2, the J gene TRBJ2-7; possibly TRBD2 for D (5 bases). The specimen was peripheral blood. CDR3 loop: CASSQASSLDYEQYF. CDR3 DNA sequence: TGTGCCAGCAGCCAAGCGTCTAGCCTGGACTACGAGCAGTACTTC.